This entry lists 28 T cell receptor beta chains sequenced from one sample in a study of OX40 agonist ivuxolimab in advanced cancers. Library method: the immunoSEQ multiplex PCR assay. Sourced from immuneACCESS, this table was stored by TCRdb with only in-frame sequences that have V and J called. A share of the clones is absent; for the studies checked, an unresolved V gene accounts for under half, and the remainder has no known explanation. Recorded for this sample are about 82,000 clones; less than 90% of them occurred a single time. More than 0.7% of the sample comes from the top ten. This specimen was CD4+ or CD8+ T cells sorted from blood, taken in a trial of the OX40 agonist ivuxolimab. These receptors were obtained from an adult with an advanced solid tumor such as melanoma, head and neck, liver or kidney cancer.

The V and J genes are TRBV6-5 and TRBJ1-4; D unresolved. Trimming took 2 bases from V and 0 from J, leaving 7 bases between them. The germline CDR1 and CDR2 sequences are MNHEY and SVGAGI. The CDR3 extends over 15 amino acids. CDR3 protein: CASSYAGTTNEKLFF. DNA for the CDR3: TGTGCCAGCAGTTACGCCGGGACAACTAATGAAAAACTGTTTTTT.

This clone came up a few times. This sequence joins TRBV6-5 and TRBJ1-5, with TRBD1 matching over 7 bases. After removal of 5 bases from V and 6 bases from J, the junction contained 4 bases not matched to a gene. Germline CDR1 and CDR2: MNHEY and SVGAGI. The CDR3 length is 13 residues. CDR3: CASSAHRGQPQHF. The CDR3 nucleotides are TGTGCCAGCAGTGCCCACAGGGGTCAGCCCCAGCATTTT.

J is TRBJ2-3 and V is TRBV7-2; perhaps TRBD2 as D (6 bases). V lost 1 base, J lost 4 bases, and 15 bases lay in between. This CDR3 is built from 16 residues. Germline-derived CDR1 and CDR2 are SGHTA and FQGNSA. CDR3 DNA: TGTGCCAGCAGCTTAGGACCGCGGGGTACCGCAGATACGCAGTATTTT. It is translated as CASSLGPRGTADTQYF.

This clone was counted once. This chain links TRBV6-6 with TRBJ2-7; possibly TRBD1 for D (6 bases). The V and J ends lost 4 bases and 2 bases respectively, with 15 bases between them. Germline V gene data show CDR1 as MNHNY and CDR2 as SVGAGI (reference sequence). The CDR3 extends over 15 amino acids. CDR3 DNA sequence: TGTGCCAGCAGTTCGCCCGGGACACACACCTACGAGCAGTACTTC. Protein product: CASSSPGTHTYEQYF.

The V and J genes are TRBV7-2 and TRBJ1-2, with a tentative D call TRBD1 (5 bases). CDR3 length: 13 residues. Trimming left V 3 bases short and J 5 bases short, with 10 bases between. Germline values: CDR1 SGHTA, CDR2 FQGNSA. CDR3 coding DNA: TGTGCCAGCAGCTTGAACGGGGGGTATGGCTACACCTTC. Protein sequence: CASSLNGGYGYTF. The full variable domain, rest sourced from reference TRBV7-2 and TRBJ1-2, is GAGVSQSPSNKVTEKGKDVELRCDPISGHTALYWYRQSLGQGLEFLIYFQGNSAPDKSGLPSDRFSAERTGGSVSTLTIQRTQQEDSAVYLCASSLNGGYGYTFGSGTRLTVV.

The chain employs TRBV9 and TRBJ1-6, with D uncertain. Looked up from germline, CDR1 is SGDLS and CDR2 is YYNGEE. The length of the CDR3 is 17 residues. Trimming took 4 bases from V and 4 from J, leaving 18 bases between them. CDR3 loop: CASSPRGGEGYNSPLHF. CDR3 nucleotides: TGTGCCAGCAGCCCCCGAGGAGGAGAGGGATATAATTCACCCCTCCACTTT.

The chain combines TRBV7-8 with TRBJ1-3; D possibly corresponds to TRBD1 (6 bases). V gave up 5 bases and J gave up 1 base, with 15 bases separating them. This CDR3 spans 16 amino acids. Germline values: CDR1 SGHVS, CDR2 FQNEAQ. The CDR3 sequence: CASSAHRALSGNTIYF. CDR3 DNA sequence: TGTGCCAGCAGCGCACACAGGGCCCTATCTGGAAACACCATATATTTT.

The J gene is TRBJ2-7, the V gene TRBV9; D perhaps matches TRBD1 (6 bases). The CDR3 contains 14 residues. Trimming cost V 3 bases and J 3 bases, with 13 bases left between them. The germline V gene encodes CDR1 SGDLS and CDR2 YYNGEE. This CDR3 is CASSADRYHYEQYF. The CDR3 DNA follows: TGTGCCAGCAGCGCCGACAGGTACCACTACGAGCAGTACTTC.

The genes are TRBV21-1 and TRBJ1-2; the listed D gene, TRBD1, was not tested against the DNA. TRBV21-1 constitutes a pseudogene. CDR3 length: 16 amino acids. As DNA, the CDR3 is TGTGCCAGCAGCAAACTTGGGGACAGGGATTTCCATGGCTACACCTTC. Protein: CASSKLGDRDFHGYTF.

The V call is TRBV5-1, the J call TRBJ2-6; TRBD1 is a possible D gene (6 bases). Germline lookup yields CDR1 SGHRS and CDR2 YFSETQ. V lost 1 base and J 0 bases, leaving 11 bases between the germline ends. CDR3 length equals 17 residues. CDR3 nucleotide sequence: TGCGCCAGCAGCTTGACAGGGACCCCCTCTGGGGCCAACGTCCTGACTTTC. It yields the protein CASSLTGTPSGANVLTF.

The gene calls are TRBV4-3 and TRBJ2-3; D not certain. CDR3 length equals 17 residues. Germline V gene lookup returns CDR1 LGHNA and CDR2 YSLEER. V lost 0 bases to trimming and J lost 4 bases, with 17 bases between them. The CDR3 coding sequence is TGCGCCAGCAGCCAAGATCGCCACAGTCCGGGCGCAGATACGCAGTATTTT. Amino acid sequence: CASSQDRHSPGADTQYF.

This chain uses TRBV7-6 with TRBJ1-6; D perhaps matches TRBD1 (6 bases). The CDR3 has 15 amino acids. V was clipped by 1 base and J by 14 bases, with 18 bases between them. Germline CDR1 SGHVS, CDR2 FNYEAQ. DNA of the CDR3: TGTGCCAGCAGCTTAGATTCAGGGGAAGGATTTTCCCTCCACTTT. Translation gives CASSLDSGEGFSLHF. Using reference TRBV7-6 and TRBJ1-6 for the parts outside the CDR3, the full variable domain is GAGVSQSPRYKVTKRGQDVALRCDPISGHVSLYWYRQALGQGPEFLTYFNYEAQQDKSGLPNDRFSAERPEGSISTLTIQRTEQRDSAMYRCASSLDSGEGFSLHFGNGTRLTVT.

The genes are TRBV19 and TRBJ1-5; D is ambiguous. This CDR3 has 16 amino acids. Trimming took 2 bases from V and 3 from J, leaving 14 bases between them. CDR1 and CDR2 (germline): LNHDA, SQIVND (reference sequence). CDR3 loop: CASSIRHREINQPQHF. The CDR3 coding sequence is TGTGCCAGTAGTATAAGGCATCGGGAGATCAATCAGCCCCAGCATTTT.

The chain employs TRBV6-6 and TRBJ1-2; TRBD1 aligns across 7 bases. Trimming at V came to 4 bases and at J to 0 bases, leaving 5 bases not matched to a gene. This CDR3 has 15 residues. Germline V gene lookup returns CDR1 MNHNY and CDR2 SVGAGI (reference sequence). Here the CDR3 reads CASSWDRLSNYGYTF. The CDR3 DNA sequence: TGTGCCAGCAGTTGGGACAGACTTTCTAACTATGGCTACACCTTC.

The CDR3 is CASRGTDASNIQYF. The DNA for the CDR3 is TGTGCCAGTAGAGGGACAGACGCCTCAAACATTCAGTACTTC. This chain joins TRBV19 and TRBJ2-4; 7 bases are shared with TRBD1. This CDR3 has 14 residues. CDR1 and CDR2 from the germline V gene are LNHDA and SQIVND (reference sequence). The ends lost 6 bases at V and 6 bases at J; junction bases unmatched: 8.

V usage is TRBV18 and J usage is TRBJ1-3, with D perhaps matching TRBD1 (5 bases). The CDR3 runs 16 residues. The V end was cut by 3 bases, the J end by 0 bases, with 12 bases between. CDR1 and CDR2 (germline): KGHSH, LQKENI. The CDR3, as DNA: TGTGCCAGCTCACCCAGGATTGGGACCTCTGGAAACACCATATATTTT. Translation gives CASSPRIGTSGNTIYF.

A word on this clone: Different DNA sequences within this sample yield the same CDR3. The rearrangement joins TRBV18 to TRBJ1-1; D remains ambiguous. The CDR3 is made up of 13 amino acids. V shed 3 bases and J shed 1 base, with 6 bases lying between them. Germline CDR1 KGHSH, CDR2 LQKENI. CDR3 protein: CASSPGENTEAFF. The CDR3 nucleotides read TGTGCCAGCTCACCGGGAGAGAACACTGAAGCTTTCTTT.

This clone was seen only once. This chain links TRBV2 with TRBJ1-6; D may be TRBD1 (5 bases). Looked up from germline, CDR1 is SNHLY and CDR2 is FYNNEI. The CDR3 runs 15 residues. V was trimmed by 2 bases and J by 10 bases, leaving 15 bases between them. The CDR3 nucleotides read TGTGCCAGCAGTGAATTGGGGCAACAAAACTCACCCCTCCACTTT. It specifies CASSELGQQNSPLHF.

The chain recombines TRBV7-2 with TRBJ1-2; 7 bases map to TRBD1. V shed 6 bases and J 4 bases; nucleotides not matched to a gene: 8. Germline CDR1 is SGHTA and CDR2 is FQGNSA. The CDR3 covers 14 residues. The chain's CDR3 is CASRSGGLSYGYTF. In DNA, the CDR3 is TGTGCCAGCAGGTCAGGGGGACTCTCCTATGGCTACACCTTC.

This chain uses TRBV7-2 with TRBJ2-5; 8 bases line up with TRBD2. The CDR3 covers 15 residues. The ends lost 0 bases at V and 5 bases at J; junction bases unmatched: 5. In germline, CDR1 is SGHTA, CDR2 FQGNSA. The CDR3 is CASSLALADGETQYF. The CDR3 DNA reads as TGTGCCAGCAGCTTAGCACTAGCGGACGGGGAGACCCAGTACTTC.

This chain uses TRBV5-1 with TRBJ2-3; 7 nucleotides align to TRBD2. The CDR3 runs 15 residues. Germline assignment: CDR1 SGHRS and CDR2 YFSETQ. V lost 3 bases, J lost 2 bases, and 6 bases stayed unmatched. The CDR3 bases are TGCGCCAGCAGCTCCACCCGGGAGGACACAGATACGCAGTATTTT. Its protein product is CASSSTREDTDTQYF.

The chain links TRBV7-9 to TRBJ2-3; no reliable D call. V was trimmed by 5 bases and J by 4 bases, leaving 13 bases between them. CDR3 size: 14 residues. Germline assignment: CDR1 SEHNR and CDR2 FQNEAQ (reference sequence). CDR3 protein: CASSLRRQSDTQYF. CDR3 sequence (DNA): TGTGCCAGCAGCCTCCGTCGACAATCAGATACGCAGTATTTT.

The V gene is TRBV19, the J gene TRBJ2-1; no clear D gene. CDR1 is LNHDA and CDR2 is SQIVND in the germline V gene (reference sequence). V lost 4 bases to trimming and J lost 5 bases, with 12 bases between them. The CDR3 is 14 amino acids. CDR3 sequence: CASSTRRIHNEQFF. CDR3 DNA: TGTGCCAGTAGTACACGTAGGATACACAATGAGCAGTTCTTC. The entire variable domain, with the rest obtained from reference TRBV19 and TRBJ2-1, is as follows: DGGITQSPKYLFRKEGQNVTLSCEQNLNHDAMYWYRQDPGQGLRLIYYSQIVNDFQKGDIAEGYSVSREKKESFPLTVTSAQKNPTAFYLCASSTRRIHNEQFFGPGTRLTVL.

This chain connects TRBV5-1 to TRBJ2-5, with D possibly matching TRBD2 (7 bases). CDR1 and CDR2 (germline): SGHRS, YFSETQ. This CDR3 spans 15 amino acids. Between the trimmed V and J ends, which lost 6 bases and 3 bases, there was a span of 18 bases. The CDR3 protein is CASTSGRGREETQYF. In nucleotides, the CDR3 is TGCGCCAGCACCTCGGGGCGGGGGCGCGAAGAGACCCAGTACTTC. Drawing the rest from reference TRBV5-1 and TRBJ2-5, the complete variable domain is KAGVTQTPRYLIKTRGQQVTLSCSPISGHRSVSWYQQTPGQGLQFLFEYFSETQRNKGNFPGRFSGRQFSNSRSEMNVSTLELGDSALYLCASTSGRGREETQYFGPGTRLLVL.

The chain is built from TRBV7-9 and TRBJ2-7, with unresolved D. The germline V gene encodes CDR1 SEHNR and CDR2 FQNEAQ (reference sequence). V shed 5 bases and J shed 7 bases, with 12 bases lying between them. The length of the CDR3 is 12 residues. In DNA, the CDR3 is TGTGCCAGCAGCGTAGTAGGGATTGAGCAGTACTTC. It encodes CASSVVGIEQYF.

The V gene is TRBV6-5, the J gene TRBJ1-4; TRBD1 aligns across 9 bases. Per germline, CDR1 MNHEY and CDR2 SVGAGI. The J segment lost 6 bases and the V segment lost 6 bases, leaving 5 bases of the junction unmatched. The CDR3 runs to 14 residues. The CDR3 DNA reads as TGTGCCAGCAGACTACAGGGGGCGCATGAAAAACTGTTTTTT. Translating it yields CASRLQGAHEKLFF.

The CDR3 DNA reads as TGTGCCAGCAGCGTGGAAGGAGTTTATGGCTACACCTTC. Its protein is CASSVEGVYGYTF. The chain combines TRBV9 with TRBJ1-2; D uncertain. This CDR3 comprises 13 residues. Per germline, CDR1 SGDLS and CDR2 YYNGEE. V lost 2 bases and J lost 5, with 10 bases in between.

The chain is built from TRBV6-5 and TRBJ2-3, with D perhaps being TRBD1 or TRBD2 (5 bases each). Germline V gene lookup returns CDR1 MNHEY and CDR2 SVGAGI. The V gene lost 4 bases and the J gene lost 2 bases, with 13 bases spanning the gap. CDR3 length equals 15 residues. The CDR3 sequence is CASSFRGDSTDTQYF. The CDR3 DNA reads as TGTGCCAGCAGTTTCCGGGGCGACTCCACAGATACGCAGTATTTT.